These 18 T cell receptor beta chains originate from one sample sequenced in a study of T cells in Graves' hyperthyroidism and ophthalmopathy (dated by TCRdb to between 2018 and 2020). The library was made by multiplex PCR. These reads were obtained on an Illumina HiSeq 2000. Amplification of TCR beta CDR3 regions was carried out from RNA transcripts. For the first round of RT-PCR on the TCR CDR3, the HTBI primer set was used together with the Qiagen OneStep RT-PCR kit. TCRdb trimmed the raw reads at Q25, called clones with MiXCR and kept productive beta chains. Here each entry gathers all rows of one CDR3 protein and keeps the most common genes and DNA. Recorded for this sample are more than 350,000 distinct CDR3 sequences; approximately 14% of them occurred a single time. The ten largest make up about 20% of the sample. The sample consisted of blood. These receptors were collected from a woman in her twenties or thirties with Graves' ophthalmopathy.

At least ten counts were recorded for this clonotype. The rearrangement links TRBV9 to TRBJ2-5, with TRBD2 matching 11 bases. The V gene end was trimmed by 3 bases and the J gene end by 5 bases; junction bases not matched to a gene: 9. Germline CDR1 is SGDLS and CDR2 is YYNGEE. The CDR3 has 16 residues. CDR3 in DNA: TGTGCCAGCAGCGGCACAAGTTTAGCGGGGGGGGAGACCCAGTACTTC. Translating gives CASSGTSLAGGETQYF.

This clonotype was counted ten times or more. The chain recombines TRBV7-2 with TRBJ2-2; D not certain. In germline, CDR1 is SGHTA, CDR2 FQGNSA. V was pared by 3 bases and J by 2 bases, with 10 bases between. The CDR3 sequence is 15 residues long. The CDR3 region is CASSFDIYNTGELFF. Here the CDR3 DNA reads TGTGCCAGCAGCTTTGACATATACAACACCGGGGAGCTGTTTTTT.

This clonotype was counted many times. The chain employs TRBV15 and TRBJ2-5; either TRBD1 or TRBD2 may supply D (5 bases each). Per the germline V gene, CDR1 is LNHNV and CDR2 is YYDKDF (reference sequence). The CDR3 length is 14 residues. The V end lost 1 base, the J end lost 4 bases, and 10 bases lay between the germline ends. This CDR3 is CATSRVGVGETQYF. The CDR3 DNA is TGTGCCACCAGCAGAGTGGGGGTTGGAGAGACCCAGTACTTC.

This clonotype was counted many times. This rearrangement joins TRBV10-3 to TRBJ1-5; tentatively, D is TRBD1 (5 bases). This CDR3 is 16 amino acids long. Germline lookup yields CDR1 ENHRY and CDR2 SYGVKD. Trimming took off 3 bases at V and 0 bases at J, with 12 bases between the two ends. CDR3 sequence: CAISDGARTSNQPQHF. In DNA, the CDR3 is TGTGCCATCAGTGATGGGGCAAGGACTAGCAATCAGCCCCAGCATTTT.

This clonotype was seen repeatedly, ten times or more. V and J are TRBV5-1 and TRBJ2-1, with 10 bases aligning to TRBD2. The germline CDR1 and CDR2 sequences are SGHRS and YFSETQ. J lost 4 bases, V lost 4 bases, and 5 bases had no gene match. This CDR3 comprises 15 residues. As DNA, the CDR3 is TGCGCCAGCAGCACGGGACTAGCGCTTTACAATGAGCAGTTCTTC. As protein: CASSTGLALYNEQFF.

This clonotype was seen repeatedly, ten times or more. This rearrangement joins TRBV2 to TRBJ2-7; D is possibly TRBD1 or TRBD2 (5 bases each). In germline, CDR1 is SNHLY, CDR2 FYNNEI. The CDR3 sequence is 14 residues long. Trimming left V 3 bases short and J 0 bases short, with 9 bases between. The CDR3 loop reads CASSEGRFSYEQYF. In DNA, the CDR3 is TGTGCCAGCAGTGAGGGACGGTTCTCCTACGAGCAGTACTTC.

J is TRBJ2-7 and V is TRBV4-2, with D tentatively TRBD2 (7 bases). Germline V gene lookup returns CDR1 LGHNA and CDR2 YNFKEQ. The CDR3 is 16 amino acids. V was shortened by 7 bases and J by 1 base, with 20 bases between the two germline ends. CDR3 DNA: TGTGCCAGCACGGGGGGCGCCCATGGACAGTCCTACGAGCAGTACTTC. It encodes CASTGGAHGQSYEQYF.

In its sample, this clonotype was seen many times. The rearrangement joins TRBV28 to TRBJ2-3, with TRBD2 identical over 12 bases. The length of the CDR3 is 17 residues. From germline, CDR1 is MDHEN and CDR2 SYDVKM. J lost 2 bases, V lost 4 bases, and 7 bases had no gene match. CDR3 in DNA: TGTGCCAGCAGTTCCGGACTAGCGGGGAGTACCACAGATACGCAGTATTTT. This encodes CASSSGLAGSTTDTQYF.

Ten or more counts support this clonotype. The chain carries TRBV28 and TRBJ1-2; D call uncertain. CDR1 is MDHEN and CDR2 is SYDVKM in the germline V gene. Trimming left V 4 bases short and J 7 bases short, with 7 bases between. The CDR3 extends over 11 amino acids. CDR3 sequence: CASSWRVGYTF. In nucleotides, the CDR3 is TGTGCCAGCAGTTGGAGAGTTGGCTACACCTTC.

This clonotype has a count of ten or more. This chain joins TRBV7-3 and TRBJ2-1; the match to TRBD2 covers 8 bases. CDR1 is SGHTA and CDR2 is FQGTGA in the germline V gene. CDR3 size: 15 residues. With V trimmed by 5 bases and J by 4 bases, 7 bases remained unmatched. CDR3 nucleotides: TGTGCCAGCAGCCGGAGCGGGGGCACTTACAATGAGCAGTTCTTC. Translating gives CASSRSGGTYNEQFF.

Many counts were recorded for this clonotype. This chain connects TRBV18 to TRBJ2-7, with D perhaps TRBD2 (5 bases). Germline values: CDR1 KGHSH, CDR2 LQKENI. V dropped 3 bases and J dropped 6 bases, with 9 bases sitting between them. The CDR3 runs to 12 residues. The CDR3 region is CASSPGGGEQYF. CDR3 in DNA: TGTGCCAGCTCACCTGGTGGAGGCGAGCAGTACTTC.

A note on this clonotype: Possible read error: a much larger clone is one base away. The rearrangement uses TRBV28 and TRBJ2-3; no clear D. The germline gives CDR1 MDHEN, CDR2 SYDVKM. The CDR3 has 12 amino acids. The V gene lost 4 bases and the J gene lost 4 bases, with 6 bases spanning the gap. Written as DNA, the CDR3 is TGTGCCAGCAGTTCTAAACCAGATACGCAGTATTTT. Its translation is CASSSKPDTQYF. Using reference TRBV28 and TRBJ2-3 for the parts outside the CDR3, the full variable domain is DVKVTQSSRYLVKRTGEKVFLECVQDMDHENMFWYRQDPGLGLRLIYFSYDVKMKEKGDIPEGYSVSREKKERFSLILESASTNQTSMYLCASSSKPDTQYFGPGTRLTVL.

The V and J genes are TRBV9 and TRBJ1-2, with 8 bases aligning to TRBD1. J was trimmed by 8 bases and V by 4 bases; bases with no gene match: 10. The CDR3 extends over 14 amino acids. The germline V gene has CDR1 SGDLS and CDR2 YYNGEE. The CDR3 coding sequence is TGTGCCAGCAGCCCCGAGACAGGGGCCAGGGGCTACACCTTC. Translating gives CASSPETGARGYTF.

This clonotype was seen ten or more times. The chain couples TRBV7-2 to TRBJ1-4, with a possible D match to TRBD1 (5 bases). This CDR3 spans 14 amino acids. The germline V gene has CDR1 SGHTA and CDR2 FQGNSA. V lost 5 bases to trimming and J lost 2 bases, with 9 bases between them. The CDR3 DNA reads TGTGCCAGCAGCACCAGGGTCACTAATGAAAAACTGTTTTTT. Translating it yields CASSTRVTNEKLFF. Variable domain in full (rest from reference TRBV7-2 and TRBJ1-4): GAGVSQSPSNKVTEKGKDVELRCDPISGHTALYWYRQSLGQGLEFLIYFQGNSAPDKSGLPSDRFSAERTGGSVSTLTIQRTQQEDSAVYLCASSTRVTNEKLFFGSGTQLSVL.

This clonotype showed up many times. The chain recombines TRBV28 with TRBJ2-3; TRBD2 agrees at 9 bases. This CDR3 has 15 amino acids. V trimming: 6 bases; J trimming: 4 bases; junction bases outside the gene matches: 8. Germline loops: CDR1 MDHEN, CDR2 SYDVKM. The CDR3 here is CASRPRRGGADTQYF. In nucleotides, the CDR3 is TGTGCCAGCAGACCCCGGCGGGGGGGCGCAGATACGCAGTATTTT. The entire variable domain, with the rest obtained from reference TRBV28 and TRBJ2-3, is as follows: DVKVTQSSRYLVKRTGEKVFLECVQDMDHENMFWYRQDPGLGLRLIYFSYDVKMKEKGDIPEGYSVSREKKERFSLILESASTNQTSMYLCASRPRRGGADTQYFGPGTRLTVL.

This clonotype came up many times. The V and J genes are TRBV2 and TRBJ2-5; D may be TRBD2 (5 bases). V was cut by 4 bases and J by 5 bases, with 11 bases left in between. This CDR3 spans 13 amino acids. Germline V gives CDR1 SNHLY, CDR2 FYNNEI. The CDR3 here is CASSVGRGETQYF. In DNA form, the CDR3 reads TGTGCCAGCAGTGTAGGGAGAGGGGAGACCCAGTACTTC.

This clonotype was seen repeatedly, ten times or more. This rearrangement joins TRBV7-9 to TRBJ2-3; tentatively, D is TRBD2 (5 bases). The CDR3 sequence is 18 residues long. Trimming shortened V by 6 bases and J by 1 base, and 23 bases separated the two germline ends. Germline V gene lookup returns CDR1 SEHNR and CDR2 FQNEAQ (reference sequence). The CDR3 DNA sequence: TGTGCCAGCAGTCCTAGGGCGTTCGGGGTACGAGGCACAGATACGCAGTATTTT. Translated, it gives CASSPRAFGVRGTDTQYF.

The chain recombines TRBV6-1 with TRBJ2-7; 11 bases are shared with TRBD1. The J segment lost 3 bases and the V segment lost 6 bases, leaving 13 bases of the junction unmatched. Per germline, CDR1 MNHNS and CDR2 SASEGT. CDR3 length: 17 residues. CDR3 protein: CASSLNIPGTGGYEQYF. The CDR3 nucleotides are TGTGCCAGCAGCCTAAATATACCCGGGACAGGGGGCTACGAGCAGTACTTC.